Below are 6 T cell receptor beta chains sequenced from a single sample in a study of shared clonotypes between healthy human individuals. Libraries were prepared by immunoSEQ multiplex PCR; TCRdb keeps only in-frame clonotypes and omits some of them. Here the sample spans 2,100,000 or so clones, more than 90% being singletons. Sequences were obtained from naive CD4+ T cells sorted from blood. Subset described: CD45RA+ positively selected. The receptors stem from a man between 18 and 35 years old in good health.

In the case of this clone: Other DNA variants within this sample encode the same CDR3. V gene TRBV9 combines with J gene TRBJ1-4, with 7 bases matching TRBD1. V shed 0 bases and J 7 bases; nucleotides not matched to a gene: 6. CDR1 is SGDLS and CDR2 is YYNGEE in the germline V gene. CDR3 length equals 15 residues. The CDR3 DNA is TGTGCCAGCAGCGTAGAAACAGGGGCGAGTGAAAAACTGTTTTTT. Protein sequence: CASSVETGASEKLFF.

The chain uses TRBV7-6 and TRBJ1-2, with D unclear. V was clipped by 5 bases and J by 8 bases, with 15 bases between them. The CDR3 length is 13 residues. CDR1 and CDR2 (germline): SGHVS, FNYEAQ. In DNA form, the CDR3 reads TGTGCCAGCAGCCCTGGGCCCGTGCTCGGCTACACCTTC. It is translated as CASSPGPVLGYTF.

The V call is TRBV4-1, the J call TRBJ2-3, with D perhaps given as TRBD1 or TRBD2 (5 bases each). V was clipped by 3 bases and J by 3 bases, with 10 bases between them. CDR1 and CDR2 (germline): MGHRA, YSYEKL. The CDR3 runs to 14 residues. The CDR3 sequence: CASSHGTETDTQYF. The CDR3 DNA follows: TGCGCCAGCAGCCATGGGACCGAGACAGATACGCAGTATTTT.

This chain links TRBV7-3 with TRBJ2-3; 7 nucleotides align to TRBD2. The CDR3 totals 14 residues. Trimming cost V 5 bases and J 2 bases; bases outside gene matches: 4. Looked up from germline, CDR1 is SGHTA and CDR2 is FQGTGA. The CDR3 region is CASSLGTNTDTQYF. DNA for the CDR3: TGTGCCAGCAGCCTCGGGACTAACACAGATACGCAGTATTTT.

V usage is TRBV23-1 and J usage is TRBJ2-7; 8 nucleotides line up with TRBD2. TRBV23-1 is an ORF, and what it does is uncertain. With V trimmed by 0 bases and J by 6 bases, 10 bases remained unmatched. The CDR3 contains 16 residues. CDR3 region: CASSQSTGLGRREQYF. The DNA for the CDR3 is TGCGCCAGCAGTCAATCGACGGGACTAGGGCGGCGCGAGCAGTACTTC.

The rearrangement uses TRBV6-1 and TRBJ2-7, with 10 bases lining up with TRBD1. This CDR3 is built from 15 residues. With 8 bases clipped from V and 2 bases from J, the junction kept 9 bases outside the gene matches. The germline V gene encodes CDR1 MNHNS and CDR2 SASEGT. The CDR3 region is CASQLGTGVAYEQYF. The CDR3 DNA is TGTGCCAGCCAATTGGGGACAGGGGTGGCCTACGAGCAGTACTTC.